What follows is one T cell receptor beta chain and its context. As yet, its antigen is unknown. The CDR3 loop spans 13 amino acids. Germline CDR1 reads MNHNS; CDR2 reads SASEGT. The data are from a study of cytomegalovirus exposure and HLA in healthy donors. PCR involved 60 Vbeta and 13 Jbeta primers. The table came from immunoSEQ multiplex PCR; TCRdb's copy has only in-frame clones and leaves some out. The profile shows under 150,000 clones, 70% to 80% of them singletons. Study findings and constraints: Highly shared sequence variants in one cluster were likely a sequencing artifact.

The chain combines TRBV6-1 with TRBJ2-7, with D maybe TRBD2 (6 bases). Sequenced: PBMCs. The sequence was collected from a woman aged 50 to 60 in good health and CMV-seronegative. The CDR3 DNA is TGTGCCAGCAGTGACCTTACGGGAGTCTCGCTGAACGTC. This translates into CASSDLTGVSLNV.